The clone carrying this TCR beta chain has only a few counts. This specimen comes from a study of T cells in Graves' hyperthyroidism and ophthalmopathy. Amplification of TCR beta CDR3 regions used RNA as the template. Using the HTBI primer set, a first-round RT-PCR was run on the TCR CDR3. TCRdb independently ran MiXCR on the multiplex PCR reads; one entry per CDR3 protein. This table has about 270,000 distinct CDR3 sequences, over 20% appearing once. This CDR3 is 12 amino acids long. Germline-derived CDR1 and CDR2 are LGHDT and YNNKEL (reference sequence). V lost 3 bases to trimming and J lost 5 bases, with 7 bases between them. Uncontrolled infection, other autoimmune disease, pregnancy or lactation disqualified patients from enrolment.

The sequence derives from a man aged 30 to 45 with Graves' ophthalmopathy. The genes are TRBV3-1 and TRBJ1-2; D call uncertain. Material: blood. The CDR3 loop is CASSHGLYGYTF. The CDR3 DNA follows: TGTGCCAGCAGCCACGGACTTTATGGCTACACCTTC.